Sequencing of this T cell receptor (beta chain) was carried out in a study of T-cell memory formation after mild COVID-19. On the study more broadly: Largely, TCR clusters stayed within a single donor. Study-level findings and limits: Clones that got smaller from day 15 to 85 had even CD4/CD8, while clones growing later tipped toward CD4+. Contracting clones localized mainly to CM and EM when CD4+ and mainly to EMRA when CD8+.

cDNA libraries for TCR alpha and TCR beta, carrying sample barcodes and UMIs, came from 5'RACE with constant-segment primers. From the 5' RACE reads, TCRdb called clonotypes with MiXCR, one entry per CDR3 protein. The data hold over 120,000 distinct CDR3 sequences, with almost 25% observed a single time. As to this clonotype: Its antigen is undetermined.

Sequenced: PBMCs or a T cell subset sorted from them (not recorded which). The clonotype comes from an adult woman who had mild COVID-19 (a few samples of this study predate the infection). Cell type and time point are not known.

The CDR3 reads CASSWDRESGYTF. DNA for the CDR3: TGCGCCAGCAGCTGGGACAGGGAGAGTGGCTACACCTTC. The chain uses TRBV5-1 and TRBJ1-2, with 9 bases matching TRBD1. Per the germline V gene, CDR1 is SGHRS and CDR2 is YFSETQ. The CDR3 extends over 13 amino acids. With V trimmed by 3 bases and J by 7 bases, 4 bases remained unmatched.